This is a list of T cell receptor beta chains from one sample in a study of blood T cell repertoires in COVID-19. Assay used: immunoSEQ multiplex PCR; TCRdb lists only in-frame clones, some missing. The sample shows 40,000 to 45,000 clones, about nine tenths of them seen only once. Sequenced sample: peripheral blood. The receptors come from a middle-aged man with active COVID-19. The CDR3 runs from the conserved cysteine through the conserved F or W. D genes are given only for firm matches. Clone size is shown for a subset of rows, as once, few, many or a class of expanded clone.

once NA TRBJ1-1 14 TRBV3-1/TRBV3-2 CASSQLGVPTEAFF TGTGCCAGCAGCCAACTAGGGGTACCCACTGAAGCTTTCTTT
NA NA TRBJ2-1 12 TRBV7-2 CASSLGPGEQFF TGTGCCAGCAGCTTAGGCCCGGGTGAGCAGTTCTTC
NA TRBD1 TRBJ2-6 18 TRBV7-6 CASSVRQGAKPGANVLTF TGTGCCAGCAGCGTTCGACAGGGGGCGAAACCAGGGGCCAACGTCCTGACTTTC
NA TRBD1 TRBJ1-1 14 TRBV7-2 CASLNRGPRGEAFF TGTGCCAGCCTTAACAGGGGGCCGAGAGGTGAAGCTTTCTTT
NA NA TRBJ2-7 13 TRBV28 CASTYGQPYEQYF TGTGCCAGCACTTACGGACAGCCCTACGAGCAGTACTTC
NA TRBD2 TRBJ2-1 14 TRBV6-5 CVSLLTSGSDEQFF TGTGTCAGCCTTTTGACTAGCGGGAGCGATGAGCAGTTCTTC
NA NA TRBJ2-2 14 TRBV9 CASSSPGGTGELFF TGTGCCAGCAGCTCCCCGGGTGGCACCGGGGAGCTGTTTTTT
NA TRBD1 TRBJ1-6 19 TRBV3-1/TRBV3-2 CASSLSLRTGGGYNSPLHF TGTGCCAGCAGCCTCTCACTCAGGACAGGGGGCGGTTATAATTCACCCCTCCACTTT
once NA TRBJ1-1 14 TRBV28 CASVLRGWGTEAFF TGTGCCAGCGTCCTTCGGGGTTGGGGCACTGAAGCTTTCTTT
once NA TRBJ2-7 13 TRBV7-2 CASSLPPSSEQYF TGTGCCAGCAGCTTACCACCCTCCAGCGAGCAGTACTTC
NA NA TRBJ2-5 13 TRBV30 CAWSPLAEQTQYF TGTGCCTGGAGTCCGTTAGCTGAACAGACCCAGTACTTC
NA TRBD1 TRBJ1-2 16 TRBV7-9 CASSFNSGQGDYGYTF TGTGCCAGCAGCTTCAACTCTGGACAGGGGGACTATGGCTACACCTTC
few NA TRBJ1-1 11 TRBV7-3 CASSLGGEAFF TGTGCCAGCAGCTTAGGCGGTGAAGCTTTCTTT
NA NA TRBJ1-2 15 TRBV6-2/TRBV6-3 CASSYPTGRYYGYTF TGTGCCAGCAGTTACCCAACAGGGCGCTACTATGGCTACACCTTC
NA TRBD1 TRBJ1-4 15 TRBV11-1 CASSQRTGWDEKLFF TGTGCCAGCAGCCAAAGGACAGGATGGGATGAAAAACTGTTTTTT
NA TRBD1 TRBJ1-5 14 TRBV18 CASSPGQGNQPQHF TGTGCCAGCTCACCGGGACAGGGCAATCAGCCCCAGCATTTT
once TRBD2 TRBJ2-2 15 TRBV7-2 CASRVAGSNTGELFF TGTGCCAGCAGGGTAGCGGGGTCGAACACCGGGGAGCTGTTTTTT
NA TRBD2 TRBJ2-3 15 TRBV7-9 CASSSSSGNTDTQYF TGTGCCAGCAGCTCGAGTAGCGGGAACACAGATACGCAGTATTTT
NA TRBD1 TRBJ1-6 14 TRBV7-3 CASSPGQGYSPLHF TGTGCCAGCAGCCCCGGACAGGGTTATTCACCCCTCCACTTT
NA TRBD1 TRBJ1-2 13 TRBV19 CASSTRDSYGYTF TGTGCCAGTAGTACCCGGGACAGCTATGGCTACACCTTC
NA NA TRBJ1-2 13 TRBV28 CASSPRQTYGYTF TGTGCCAGCAGTCCCCGACAGACCTATGGCTACACCTTC
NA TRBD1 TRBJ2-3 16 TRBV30 CAWSVGTGDGTDTQYF TGTGCCTGGAGTGTGGGGACAGGGGACGGCACAGATACGCAGTATTTT
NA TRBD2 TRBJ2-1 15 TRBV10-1 CASSESYLAGDEQFF TGCGCCAGCAGTGAGTCCTACCTAGCGGGAGATGAGCAGTTCTTC
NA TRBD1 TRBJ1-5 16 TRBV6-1 CASSARQGRSNQPQHF TGTGCCAGCAGTGCCCGACAGGGCCGAAGCAATCAGCCCCAGCATTTT
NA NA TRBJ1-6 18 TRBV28 CASSLRQVVSSYNSPLHF TGTGCCAGCAGTTTACGCCAGGTTGTGAGCTCCTATAATTCACCCCTCCACTTT
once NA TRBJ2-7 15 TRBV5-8 CASSFLRQGIHEQYF TGTGCCAGCAGCTTTTTAAGGCAGGGGATCCACGAGCAGTACTTC
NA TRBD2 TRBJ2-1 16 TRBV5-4 CASSSPTSGRANEQFF TGTGCCAGCAGCTCGCCCACTAGCGGGAGGGCCAATGAGCAGTTCTTC